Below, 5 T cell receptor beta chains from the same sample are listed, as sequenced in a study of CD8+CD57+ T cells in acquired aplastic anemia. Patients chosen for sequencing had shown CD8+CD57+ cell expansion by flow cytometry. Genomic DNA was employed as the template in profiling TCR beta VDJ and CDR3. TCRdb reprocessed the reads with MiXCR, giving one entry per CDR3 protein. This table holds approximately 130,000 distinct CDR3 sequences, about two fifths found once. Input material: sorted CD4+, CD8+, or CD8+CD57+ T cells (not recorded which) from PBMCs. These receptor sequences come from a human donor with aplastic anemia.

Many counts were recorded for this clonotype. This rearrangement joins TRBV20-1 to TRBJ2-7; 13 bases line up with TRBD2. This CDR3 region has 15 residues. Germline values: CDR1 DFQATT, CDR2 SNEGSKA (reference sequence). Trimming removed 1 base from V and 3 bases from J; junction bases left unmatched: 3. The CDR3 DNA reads TGCAGTGCTAGAGGGACTAGCGGGGGAGGCTACGAGCAGTACTTC. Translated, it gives CSARGTSGGGYEQYF.

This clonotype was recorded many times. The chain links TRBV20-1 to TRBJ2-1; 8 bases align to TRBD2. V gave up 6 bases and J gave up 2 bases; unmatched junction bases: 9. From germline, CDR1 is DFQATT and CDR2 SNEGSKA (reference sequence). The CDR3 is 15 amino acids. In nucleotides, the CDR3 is TGCAGTGCCCCCCAGGCGGGGGGCGCCTACAATGAGCAGTTCTTC. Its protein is CSAPQAGGAYNEQFF.

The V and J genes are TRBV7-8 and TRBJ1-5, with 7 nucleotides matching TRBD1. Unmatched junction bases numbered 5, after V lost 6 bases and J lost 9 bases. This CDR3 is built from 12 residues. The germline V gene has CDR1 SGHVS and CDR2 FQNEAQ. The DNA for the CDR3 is TGTGCCAGCAGGGCCAGGGGGAGGCCCCAGCATTTT. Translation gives CASRARGRPQHF.

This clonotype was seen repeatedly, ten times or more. CDR3 nucleotides: TGCGCCAGCAGCCAATCGACAGCATATAATTCACCCCTCCACTTT. Translating it yields CASSQSTAYNSPLHF. This chain links TRBV4-1 with TRBJ1-6, with D possibly being TRBD1 (5 bases). CDR3 length equals 15 residues. Germline V CDR1 and CDR2: MGHRA, YSYEKL. V lost 2 bases to trimming and J lost 4 bases, with 9 bases between them.

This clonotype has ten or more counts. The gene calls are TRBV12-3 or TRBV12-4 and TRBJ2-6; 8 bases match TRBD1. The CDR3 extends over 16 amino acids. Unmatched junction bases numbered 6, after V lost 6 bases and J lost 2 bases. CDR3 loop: CASRSHRGAGANVLTF. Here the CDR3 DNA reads TGTGCCAGCAGGAGTCACAGGGGGGCTGGGGCCAACGTCCTGACTTTC.